This T cell receptor beta chain was observed in a study of blood T cell repertoires in COVID-19. Method: immunoSEQ multiplex PCR; TCRdb's copy keeps in-frame clones and lacks some. The sample yields about 110,000 clones, roughly nine tenths seen once. This CDR3 has 16 amino acids. V lost 2 bases, J lost 0 bases, and 13 bases lay in between. The germline V gene has CDR1 SGHVS and CDR2 FQNEAQ. The origin of this receptor is a woman of 80 years or more with acute or convalescent COVID-19. Sequenced sample: peripheral blood. This sequence joins TRBV7-8 and TRBJ1-2; D possibly corresponds to TRBD1 (6 bases). CDR3 DNA sequence: TGTGCCAGCAGCTTACCCCCACAGGGTTCTAACTATGGCTACACCTTC. Protein: CASSLPPQGSNYGYTF.